These 20 T cell receptor beta chains share one sample of origin, sequenced in a study of T cell responses to AZD1222 COVID-19 vaccine. Measured with immunoSEQ multiplex PCR; TCRdb has only the in-frame clones, and not every one. The profile shows about 130,000 clones, over 75% of them singletons. Sequenced material: peripheral blood, taken on day 0 of AZD1222 vaccination. The source of these receptors is an adult in good health.

This chain links TRBV5-5 with TRBJ2-7; perhaps D is TRBD1 or TRBD2 (5 bases each). The germline V and J ends were trimmed by 0 bases and 4 bases, with 11 bases remaining between them. Germline V CDR1 and CDR2: SGHKS, YYEKEE (reference sequence). This CDR3 has 14 amino acids. The CDR3 coding sequence is TGTGCCAGCAGCTTGGAGGGACGGCTTTACGAGCAGTACTTC. It yields the protein CASSLEGRLYEQYF.

The chain has TRBV7-3 and TRBJ2-1; 11 bases match TRBD2. The ends lost 5 bases at V and 6 bases at J; junction bases unmatched: 6. This CDR3 is built from 15 residues. Germline values: CDR1 SGHTA, CDR2 FQGTGA. CDR3 protein: CASSAVAGGLNEQFF. Here the CDR3 DNA reads TGTGCCAGCAGCGCCGTAGCGGGGGGGCTCAATGAGCAGTTCTTC.

J is TRBJ2-7 and V is TRBV3-1 (or the pseudogene TRBV3-2); 9 bases map to TRBD2. The V and J ends lost 4 bases and 2 bases, in that order; junction bases with no gene match: 6. Germline loops: CDR1 LGHDT, CDR2 YNNKEL (reference sequence). The CDR3 has 15 residues. The CDR3 DNA reads TGTGCCAGCAGCCGAGGAGCGGGGGGACCCTACGAGCAGTACTTC. Translating gives CASSRGAGGPYEQYF.

The chain joins TRBV6-2 or TRBV6-3 to TRBJ1-1; 9 bases match TRBD1. Germline V CDR1 and CDR2: MNHEY, SVGEGT. Losses at the gene ends were 2 bases for V and 4 bases for J; bases not matched to a gene: 2. The CDR3 runs to 14 residues. This CDR3 is CASSYRTGVTEAFF. The CDR3 DNA is TGTGCCAGCAGTTACCGGACAGGGGTCACTGAAGCTTTCTTT.

A single count supports this clone. V usage is TRBV3-1 (or the pseudogene TRBV3-2) and J usage is TRBJ1-3; no firm D call. Germline assignment: CDR1 LGHDT and CDR2 YNNKEL (reference sequence). V was cut by 4 bases and J by 4 bases, with 17 bases left in between. This CDR3 comprises 16 residues. CDR3 nucleotides: TGTGCCAGCAGCCTCTCGCCTAAAGCGGGGGGAAACACCATATATTTT. It is translated as CASSLSPKAGGNTIYF.

Here the CDR3 DNA reads TGTGCCAGTAGTAATCCGACAGGGGTTGGCACTGAAGCTTTCTTT. It codes for CASSNPTGVGTEAFF. The gene calls are TRBV19 and TRBJ1-1; 8 bases fit TRBD1. The CDR3 contains 15 residues. Germline-derived CDR1 and CDR2 are LNHDA and SQIVND (reference sequence). After removal of 4 bases from V and 4 bases from J, the junction contained 8 bases not matched to a gene.

V is TRBV27 and J is TRBJ2-1, with 13 bases that match TRBD2. V dropped 5 bases and J dropped 9; count of bases not matched to a gene: 4. Germline assignment: CDR1 MNHEY and CDR2 SMNVEV (reference sequence). This CDR3 comprises 14 residues. Here the CDR3 reads CASSKGLAGSEQFF. CDR3 bases: TGTGCCAGCAGTAAGGGACTAGCGGGGTCTGAGCAGTTCTTC.

The chain recombines TRBV28 with TRBJ2-7; a weak D match, TRBD1 (6 bases). The CDR3 consists of 14 residues. Trimming cost V 10 bases and J 6 bases, with 22 bases left between them. CDR1 is MDHEN and CDR2 is SYDVKM in the germline V gene. DNA of the CDR3: TGTGCCACCCTACAATCCTGGGGGCGCTCCGAGCAGTACTTC. It specifies CATLQSWGRSEQYF.

The V call is TRBV9, the J call TRBJ1-3; D is perhaps TRBD1 (5 bases). V was pared by 3 bases and J by 2 bases, with 18 bases between. This CDR3 contains 17 residues. Germline-derived CDR1 and CDR2 are SGDLS and YYNGEE. CDR3 DNA sequence: TGTGCCAGCAGCGCCAAAGGGGACCTCAGGACTGGAAACACCATATATTTT. Encoded protein: CASSAKGDLRTGNTIYF.

The rearrangement links TRBV3-1 (or the pseudogene TRBV3-2) to TRBJ1-1; 10 nucleotides agree with TRBD1. This CDR3 spans 16 amino acids. With V trimmed by 4 bases and J by 0 bases, 5 bases remained unmatched. CDR1 LGHDT and CDR2 YNNKEL come from the germline V gene (reference sequence). In DNA, the CDR3 is TGTGCCAGCAGCCCTCGGGACAGGGGCTTGAACACTGAAGCTTTCTTT. Protein: CASSPRDRGLNTEAFF.

The J gene is TRBJ2-2, the V gene TRBV9, with D perhaps TRBD1 or TRBD2 (5 bases each). CDR1 and CDR2 (germline): SGDLS, YYNGEE. This CDR3 is built from 13 residues. V lost 0 bases and J 7 bases, leaving 7 bases between the germline ends. The CDR3 region is CASSVGGNGELFF. The CDR3 DNA reads as TGTGCCAGCAGCGTAGGGGGGAACGGGGAGCTGTTTTTT.

With respect to this clone: The junction shows a germline mismatch at one end, possibly a read error. The chain links TRBV7-7 to TRBJ2-3; no reliable D call. Germline CDR1 and CDR2: SSHAT and FNYEAQ (reference sequence). There are 13 residues in the CDR3. The CDR3 bases are TGTGCTAGCAGCTTAAATTTGGAAGATACGCAGTATTTT. Residues: CASSLNLEDTQYF.

The chain is built from TRBV6-5 and TRBJ1-5; D gene unclear. The V gene lost 2 bases and the J gene lost 0 bases, with 8 bases spanning the gap. There are 15 residues in the CDR3. Germline values: CDR1 MNHEY, CDR2 SVGAGI. CDR3 protein: CASSYNRDSNQPQHF. CDR3 DNA sequence: TGTGCCAGCAGTTACAATCGGGATAGCAATCAGCCCCAGCATTTT.

CDR3 sequence (DNA): TGTGCCAGCAGTAAGGACAGGGCGGAAGAGCAGTACTTC. It translates to CASSKDRAEEQYF. This chain joins TRBV6-5 and TRBJ2-7; 8 bases are a match to TRBD1. CDR1 and CDR2 (germline): MNHEY, SVGAGI. This CDR3 contains 13 residues. V lost 5 bases to trimming and J lost 7 bases; unmatched junction nucleotides: 7.

This clone was detected once. At one end the junction does not follow the germline gene, possibly because of a read error. This sequence joins TRBV3-1 (or the pseudogene TRBV3-2) and TRBJ1-1; D gene uncertain. The CDR3 runs 11 residues. CDR1 is LGHDT, CDR2 YNNKEL, per germline (reference sequence). This CDR3 is CASSPRAARGF. The CDR3 DNA is TGTGCCAGCAGCCCGCGGGCCGCCCGGGGCTTT.

This clone was recorded a few times. The V call is TRBV27, the J call TRBJ1-2, with a tentative D call TRBD1 (6 bases). Germline lookup yields CDR1 MNHEY and CDR2 SMNVEV (reference sequence). The CDR3 is 16 residues long. V lost 0 bases and J 4 bases, leaving 15 bases between the germline ends. The CDR3 region is CASSLSSGGGFYGYTF. DNA of the CDR3: TGTGCCAGCAGTTTATCATCTGGGGGGGGCTTCTATGGCTACACCTTC.

This clone was detected once. The chain joins TRBV7-2 to TRBJ2-7; 10 nucleotides line up with TRBD1. This CDR3 contains 15 residues. CDR1 SGHTA and CDR2 FQGNSA come from the germline V gene. Losses at the gene ends were 5 bases for V and 2 bases for J; bases not matched to a gene: 6. CDR3 sequence (DNA): TGTGCCAGCAGCCGCCAAGGACAGGGGGCCTACGAGCAGTACTTC. Its translation: CASSRQGQGAYEQYF.

DNA of the CDR3: TGTGCCAGCAGCTCTCTACTTGACATCTATGGCTACACCTTC. It codes for CASSSLLDIYGYTF. The chain is built from TRBV28 and TRBJ1-2; no clear D. V shed 6 bases and J shed 4 bases, with 15 bases lying between them. The CDR3 is 14 amino acids. Germline CDR1 and CDR2: MDHEN and SYDVKM.

This clone has just one count. The gene calls are TRBV5-1 and TRBJ1-2; D not resolved. From germline, CDR1 is SGHRS and CDR2 YFSETQ. V lost 0 bases and J 3 bases, leaving 21 bases between the germline ends. This CDR3 spans 18 amino acids. CDR3 sequence: CASSLVMVGSPSYYGYTF. The CDR3 coding sequence is TGCGCCAGCAGCTTGGTTATGGTAGGGTCACCAAGCTACTATGGCTACACCTTC.

This clone came up a few times. The V gene is TRBV15, the J gene TRBJ1-2; D is possibly TRBD1 (5 bases). V was clipped by 3 bases and J by 3 bases, with 17 bases between them. Germline CDR1 reads LNHNV; CDR2 reads YYDKDF (reference sequence). The length of the CDR3 is 16 residues. This CDR3 reads CATSRYSGAGHYGYTF. The CDR3 coding sequence is TGTGCCACCAGCAGGTACTCCGGGGCCGGGCACTATGGCTACACCTTC.